The following is a T cell receptor beta chain sequence with its context. The sample is drawn from a study of blood T cell repertoires in COVID-19. Study-level information: The United States, Italy and Spain provided the acute and convalescent COVID-19 samples. The cDNA or gDNA used as material had been derived from T cells, B-cell-depleted T cells, or PBMCs.

CDR1 is SGHTS, CDR2 YDEGEE, per germline. Trimming stripped 0 bases from V and 2 bases from J, with 8 bases between. CDR3 length: 14 amino acids. Original analysis: The authors estimated nucleated cell counts from reference gene primer amplification. Produced via immunoSEQ multiplex PCR; TCRdb's table is partial and in-frame only. That table gives V, J and clone size, and the DNA gave D and trimming. The sample lists roughly 260,000 clones, 86% occurring once. V gene TRBV5-8 combines with J gene TRBJ1-1; no reliable D call. The receptor comes from a man aged 35-49 years who had recovered from COVID-19. The sequenced sample consisted of peripheral blood. For the CDR3, the DNA is TGTGCCAGCAGCTTGGGAGGGTTCAACACTGAAGCTTTCTTT. It codes for CASSLGGFNTEAFF.